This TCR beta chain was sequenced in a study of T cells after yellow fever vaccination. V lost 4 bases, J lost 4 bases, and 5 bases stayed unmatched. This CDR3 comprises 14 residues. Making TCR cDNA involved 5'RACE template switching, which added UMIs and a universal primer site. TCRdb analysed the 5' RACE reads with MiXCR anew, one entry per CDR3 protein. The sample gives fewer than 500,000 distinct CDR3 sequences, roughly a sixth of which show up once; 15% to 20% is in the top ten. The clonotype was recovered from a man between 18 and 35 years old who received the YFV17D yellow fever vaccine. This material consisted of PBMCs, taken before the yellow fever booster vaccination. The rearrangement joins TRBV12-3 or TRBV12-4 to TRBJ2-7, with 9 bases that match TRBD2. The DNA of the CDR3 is TGTGCCAGCAGTTCGGGGCTAGCGGGGTACGAGCAGTACTTC. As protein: CASSSGLAGYEQYF.